This record looks at one TCR beta chain sequence and its context. V was cut by 7 bases and J by 1 base, with 15 bases left in between. The CDR3 has 14 amino acids. Germline V CDR1 and CDR2: SGHRS, YFSETQ. This specimen comes from a study of blood T cell repertoires in COVID-19. TCRdb's copy holds only in-frame clones and misses some; the assay was immunoSEQ multiplex PCR. The table lists around 270,000 clones, 80% to 90% of them singletons, with about 2.1% in the top ten. The clonotype comes from a woman aged 45-59 years with acute or convalescent COVID-19. This sequence joins TRBV5-1 and TRBJ2-7, with D tentatively TRBD2 (6 bases). The sequenced sample consisted of peripheral blood. Here the CDR3 DNA reads TGCGCCAGCTCCGCGGGGTCCAGTTCCTACGAGCAGTACTTC. This gives the protein CASSAGSSSYEQYF.